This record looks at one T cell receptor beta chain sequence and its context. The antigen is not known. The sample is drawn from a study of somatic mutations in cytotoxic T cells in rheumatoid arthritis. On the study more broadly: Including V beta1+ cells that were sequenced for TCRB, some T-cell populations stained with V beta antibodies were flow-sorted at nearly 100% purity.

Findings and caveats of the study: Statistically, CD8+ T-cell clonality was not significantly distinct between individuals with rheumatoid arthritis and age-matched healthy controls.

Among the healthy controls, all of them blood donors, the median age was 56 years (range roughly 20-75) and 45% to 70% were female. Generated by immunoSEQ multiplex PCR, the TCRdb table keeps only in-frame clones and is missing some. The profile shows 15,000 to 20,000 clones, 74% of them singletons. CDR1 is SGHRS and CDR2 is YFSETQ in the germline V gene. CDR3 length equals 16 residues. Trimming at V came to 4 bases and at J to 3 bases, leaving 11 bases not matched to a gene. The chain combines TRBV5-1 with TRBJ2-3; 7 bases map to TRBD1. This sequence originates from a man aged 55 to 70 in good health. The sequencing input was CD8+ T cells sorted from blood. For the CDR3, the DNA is TGCGCCAGCAGCGGTGCTAGGGGGCTGGGGACAGATACGCAGTATTTT. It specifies CASSGARGLGTDTQYF. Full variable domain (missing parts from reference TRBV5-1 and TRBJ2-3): KAGVTQTPRYLIKTRGQQVTLSCSPISGHRSVSWYQQTPGQGLQFLFEYFSETQRNKGNFPGRFSGRQFSNSRSEMNVSTLELGDSALYLCASSGARGLGTDTQYFGPGTRLTVL.